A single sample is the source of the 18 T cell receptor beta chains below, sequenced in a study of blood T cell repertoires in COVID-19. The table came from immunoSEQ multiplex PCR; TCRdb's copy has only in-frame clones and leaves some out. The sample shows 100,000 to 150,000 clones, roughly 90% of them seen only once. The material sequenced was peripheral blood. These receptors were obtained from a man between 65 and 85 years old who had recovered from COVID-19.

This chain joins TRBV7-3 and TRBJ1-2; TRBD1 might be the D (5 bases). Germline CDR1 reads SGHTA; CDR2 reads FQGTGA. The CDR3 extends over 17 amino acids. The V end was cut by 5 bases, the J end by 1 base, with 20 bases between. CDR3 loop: CASSPSGGARLNYGYTF. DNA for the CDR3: TGTGCCAGCAGCCCGTCGGGAGGGGCTAGACTTAACTATGGCTACACCTTC. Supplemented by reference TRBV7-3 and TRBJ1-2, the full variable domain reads GAGVSQTPSNKVTEKGKYVELRCDPISGHTALYWYRQSLGQGPEFLIYFQGTGAADDSGLPNDRFFAVRPEGSVSTLKIQRTERGDSAVYLCASSPSGGARLNYGYTFGSGTRLTVV.

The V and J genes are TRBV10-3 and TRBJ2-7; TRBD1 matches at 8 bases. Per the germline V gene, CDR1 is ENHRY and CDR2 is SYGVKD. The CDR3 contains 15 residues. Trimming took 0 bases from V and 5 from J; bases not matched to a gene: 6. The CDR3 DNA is TGTGCCATCAGTGAGTCGGACAGGGATCGGAACGAGCAGTACTTC. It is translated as CAISESDRDRNEQYF.

The CDR3 spells CASSVGGTGTGYTQYF. Written as DNA, the CDR3 is TGTGCCAGCAGCGTCGGCGGGACGGGGACGGGGTATACGCAGTATTTT. J is TRBJ2-3 and V is TRBV5-4; TRBD2 might be the D (6 bases). V dropped 4 bases and J dropped 7 bases, with 22 bases sitting between them. CDR1 SGHNT and CDR2 YYREEE come from the germline V gene (reference sequence). This CDR3 is 16 amino acids long.

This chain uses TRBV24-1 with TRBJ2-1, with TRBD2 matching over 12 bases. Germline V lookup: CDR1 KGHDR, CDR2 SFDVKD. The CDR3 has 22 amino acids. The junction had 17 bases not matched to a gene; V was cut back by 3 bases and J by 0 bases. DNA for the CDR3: TGTGCCACCAGTGATCCCTCCCTCGTCGGACTAGCGGGGTCTAGCTCCTACAATGAGCAGTTCTTC. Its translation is CATSDPSLVGLAGSSSYNEQFF.

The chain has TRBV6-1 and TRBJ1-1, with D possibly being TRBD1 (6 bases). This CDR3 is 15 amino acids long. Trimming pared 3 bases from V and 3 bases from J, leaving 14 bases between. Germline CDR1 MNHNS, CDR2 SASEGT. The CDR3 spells CASSDEGGVDTEAFF. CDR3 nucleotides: TGTGCCAGCAGTGACGAAGGGGGGGTAGACACTGAAGCTTTCTTT.

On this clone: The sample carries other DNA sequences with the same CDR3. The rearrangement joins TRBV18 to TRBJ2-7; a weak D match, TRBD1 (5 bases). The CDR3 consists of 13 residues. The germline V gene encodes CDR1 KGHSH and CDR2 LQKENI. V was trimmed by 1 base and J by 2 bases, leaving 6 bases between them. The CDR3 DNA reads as TGTGCCAGCTCACCACAAGGGGCCTACGAGCAGTACTTC. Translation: CASSPQGAYEQYF.

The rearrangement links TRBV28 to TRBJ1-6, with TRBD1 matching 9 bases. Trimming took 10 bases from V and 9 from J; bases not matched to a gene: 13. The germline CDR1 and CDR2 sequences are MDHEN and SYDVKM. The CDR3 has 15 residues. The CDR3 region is CATHGTGRGGSPLHF. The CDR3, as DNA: TGTGCCACACACGGGACAGGGAGAGGTGGTTCACCCCTCCACTTT.

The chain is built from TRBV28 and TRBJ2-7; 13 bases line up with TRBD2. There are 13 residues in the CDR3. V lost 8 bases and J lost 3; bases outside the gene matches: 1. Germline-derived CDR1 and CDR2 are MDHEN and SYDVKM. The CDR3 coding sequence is TGTGCCAGCGGACTAGCGGGAGTCTACGAGCAGTACTTC. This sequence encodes CASGLAGVYEQYF.

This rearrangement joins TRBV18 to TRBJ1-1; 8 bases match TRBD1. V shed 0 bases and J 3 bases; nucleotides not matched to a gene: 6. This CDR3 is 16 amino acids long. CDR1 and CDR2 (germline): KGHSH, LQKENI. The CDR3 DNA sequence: TGTGCCAGCTCACCACCGAACAGGGGGGAGTACACTGAAGCTTTCTTT. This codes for CASSPPNRGEYTEAFF.

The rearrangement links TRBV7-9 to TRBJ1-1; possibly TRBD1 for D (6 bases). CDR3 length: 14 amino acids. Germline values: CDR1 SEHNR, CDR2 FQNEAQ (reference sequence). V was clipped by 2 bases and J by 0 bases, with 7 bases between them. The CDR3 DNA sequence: TGTGCCAGCAGCTTAAGGGGGTTGAACACTGAAGCTTTCTTT. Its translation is CASSLRGLNTEAFF.

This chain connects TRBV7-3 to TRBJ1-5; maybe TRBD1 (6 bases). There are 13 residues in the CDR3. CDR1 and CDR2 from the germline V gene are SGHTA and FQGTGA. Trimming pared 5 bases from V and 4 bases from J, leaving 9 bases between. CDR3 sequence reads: CASSTDRNQPQHF. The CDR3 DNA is TGTGCCAGCAGCACTGACAGGAATCAGCCCCAGCATTTT.

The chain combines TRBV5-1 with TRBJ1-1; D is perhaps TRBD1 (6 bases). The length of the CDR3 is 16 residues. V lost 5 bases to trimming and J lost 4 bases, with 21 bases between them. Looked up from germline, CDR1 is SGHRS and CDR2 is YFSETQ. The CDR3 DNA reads TGCGCCAGCAGTTCTCCTCCAGCCTCCAGGGGCACTGAAGCTTTCTTT. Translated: CASSSPPASRGTEAFF.

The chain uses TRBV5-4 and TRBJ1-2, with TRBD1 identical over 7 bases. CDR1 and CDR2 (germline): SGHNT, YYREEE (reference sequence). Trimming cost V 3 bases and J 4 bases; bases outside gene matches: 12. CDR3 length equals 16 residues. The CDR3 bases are TGTGCCAGCAGCTCCCCGAACCAGGGGGTAAGCTATGGCTACACCTTC. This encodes CASSSPNQGVSYGYTF.

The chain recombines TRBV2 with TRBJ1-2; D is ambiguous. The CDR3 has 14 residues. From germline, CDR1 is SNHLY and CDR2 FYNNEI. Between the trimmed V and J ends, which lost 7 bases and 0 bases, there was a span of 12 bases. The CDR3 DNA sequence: TGTGCCAGCAACCCCCAGGATACTAACTATGGCTACACCTTC. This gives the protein CASNPQDTNYGYTF.

CDR3 loop: CASGRNSNQPQHF. CDR3 DNA sequence: TGTGCCAGCGGGCGTAATAGCAATCAGCCCCAGCATTTT. This chain uses TRBV12-3 or TRBV12-4 with TRBJ1-5, with D unresolved. The CDR3 spans 13 residues. V lost 8 bases, J lost 0 bases, and 8 bases lay in between.

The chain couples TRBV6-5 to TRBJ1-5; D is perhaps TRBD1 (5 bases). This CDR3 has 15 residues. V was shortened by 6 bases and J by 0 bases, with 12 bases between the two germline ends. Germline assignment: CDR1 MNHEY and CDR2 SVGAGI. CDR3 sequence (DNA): TGTGCCAGCAGCCCGGACACTTTTAGCAATCAGCCCCAGCATTTT. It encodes CASSPDTFSNQPQHF.

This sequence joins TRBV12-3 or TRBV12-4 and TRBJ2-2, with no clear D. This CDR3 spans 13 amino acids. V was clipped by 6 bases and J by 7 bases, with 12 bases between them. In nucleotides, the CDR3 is TGTGCCAGCAGAACTGTACGTGTCGGGGAGCTGTTTTTT. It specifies CASRTVRVGELFF.

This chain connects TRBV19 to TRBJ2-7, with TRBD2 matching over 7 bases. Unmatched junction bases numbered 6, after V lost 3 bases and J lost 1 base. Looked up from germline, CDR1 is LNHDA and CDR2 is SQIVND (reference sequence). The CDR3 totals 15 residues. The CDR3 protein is CASSIGRGSSYEQYF. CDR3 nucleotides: TGTGCCAGTAGTATCGGGCGGGGGTCTTCCTACGAGCAGTACTTC.